The 3 T cell receptor beta chains listed next were all sequenced from one sample in a study of blood T cell repertoires in COVID-19. TCRdb keeps only in-frame clones here, not all; method: immunoSEQ multiplex PCR. The repertoire includes some 300,000 clones, around nine tenths of them detected once, and 1.3% sits in the top ten. Source material: peripheral blood. The receptors were sampled from a man aged 70-80 years with acute or convalescent COVID-19.

The V and J genes are TRBV5-6 and TRBJ1-1; no clear D gene. Trimming stripped 7 bases from V and 3 bases from J, with 22 bases between. The CDR3 loop spans 16 amino acids. Germline loops: CDR1 SGHDT, CDR2 YYEEEE. CDR3 DNA sequence: TGTGCCAGCCAACCCTACAGAAGACAAATGTACACTGAAGCTTTCTTT. Translation gives CASQPYRRQMYTEAFF.

The sample holds one count of this clone. This chain links TRBV28 with TRBJ1-1, with D perhaps TRBD1 (6 bases). V lost 9 bases and J 6 bases, leaving 14 bases between the germline ends. This CDR3 spans 12 amino acids. CDR1 is MDHEN and CDR2 is SYDVKM in the germline V gene. The CDR3 is CASGPGHPEAFF. The CDR3 DNA is TGTGCCAGTGGACCGGGACACCCTGAAGCTTTCTTT.

The chain joins TRBV29-1 to TRBJ1-1, with 8 nucleotides matching TRBD1. Losses at the gene ends were 1 base for V and 6 bases for J; bases not matched to a gene: 10. CDR1 is SQVTM, CDR2 ANQGSEA, per germline. CDR3 length: 15 residues. The CDR3 sequence: CSVEGIRGRTAEAFF. CDR3 sequence (DNA): TGCAGCGTTGAAGGAATCAGGGGGCGAACTGCTGAAGCTTTCTTT.